The 19 T cell receptor beta chains below come from one sample, sequenced in a study of blood T cell repertoires in COVID-19. The table came from immunoSEQ multiplex PCR; TCRdb's copy has only in-frame clones and leaves some out. The sample includes 60,000 to 80,000 clones, roughly nine tenths of them seen just once. Sequenced input: peripheral blood. These receptors came from a woman aged 55-69 years with COVID-19, enrolled during active disease.

This chain joins TRBV24-1 and TRBJ1-2; D is undetermined. The V gene lost 0 bases and the J gene lost 8 bases, with 12 bases spanning the gap. Germline-derived CDR1 and CDR2 are KGHDR and SFDVKD. CDR3 length: 14 residues. The CDR3 protein is CATSDLLSPGGYTF. The DNA of the CDR3 is TGTGCCACCAGTGATTTGCTGTCACCGGGGGGCTACACCTTC.

The genes are TRBV27 and TRBJ1-4, with 8 positions matching TRBD1. The CDR3 is 15 residues long. Germline V gene data show CDR1 as MNHEY and CDR2 as SMNVEV (reference sequence). J lost 7 bases, V lost 3 bases, and 7 bases had no gene match. CDR3 sequence reads: CASSFNRGSGEKLFF. CDR3 bases: TGTGCCAGCAGTTTCAACAGGGGGTCGGGTGAAAAACTGTTTTTT.

The table lists this clone with a count of one. The CDR3 DNA sequence: TGTGCCAGCAGTTTATCGGTAGGGGACAGGGGTTCCTACGAGCAGTACTTC. Protein: CASSLSVGDRGSYEQYF. This rearrangement joins TRBV27 to TRBJ2-7; 10 positions match TRBD1. Germline values: CDR1 MNHEY, CDR2 SMNVEV (reference sequence). This CDR3 comprises 17 residues. J was trimmed by 1 base and V by 0 bases; bases with no gene match: 6.

The V call is TRBV29-1, the J call TRBJ1-5; 8 positions agree with TRBD1. The ends lost 6 bases at V and 7 bases at J; junction bases unmatched: 5. Germline V gene sequence: CDR1 SQVTM, CDR2 ANQGSEA. The CDR3 is made up of 12 amino acids. CDR3 region: CSVRQGQQPQHF. CDR3 nucleotides: TGCAGCGTCCGACAGGGGCAACAGCCCCAGCATTTT.

The chain is built from TRBV10-3 and TRBJ1-4; D may be TRBD1 (5 bases). This CDR3 contains 14 residues. The germline gives CDR1 ENHRY, CDR2 SYGVKD. Trimming pared 10 bases from V and 3 bases from J, leaving 15 bases between. DNA for the CDR3: TGTGCCACAACGCGGGAGGGGTCTAATGAAAAACTGTTTTTT. It specifies CATTREGSNEKLFF.

This clone has a handful of counts. The gene calls are TRBV7-8 and TRBJ1-3; unclear D gene. Germline V gives CDR1 SGHVS, CDR2 FQNEAQ. The CDR3 sequence is 17 residues long. The ends were cut back, 3 bases at V and 3 bases at J, with 18 bases in the middle. The chain's CDR3 is CASSFSAAGFGGNTIYF. In nucleotides, the CDR3 is TGTGCCAGCAGCTTCAGTGCAGCGGGCTTCGGTGGAAACACCATATATTTT.

This CDR3 is CASRLTTTYEQYF. Here the CDR3 DNA reads TGTGCCAGCAGACTGACTACGACCTACGAGCAGTACTTC. V usage is TRBV28 and J usage is TRBJ2-7; weak D call: TRBD2 (5 bases). Trimming removed 6 bases from V and 2 bases from J, with 11 bases in between. Looked up from germline, CDR1 is MDHEN and CDR2 is SYDVKM. The CDR3 contains 13 residues. Looking up the rest from reference TRBV28 and TRBJ2-7 gives the full variable domain: DVKVTQSSRYLVKRTGEKVFLECVQDMDHENMFWYRQDPGLGLRLIYFSYDVKMKEKGDIPEGYSVSREKKERFSLILESASTNQTSMYLCASRLTTTYEQYFGPGTRLTVT.

The rearrangement links TRBV18 to TRBJ1-2, with D possibly being TRBD1 (5 bases). The CDR3 spans 16 residues. Germline CDR1 and CDR2: KGHSH and LQKENI. V was trimmed by 2 bases and J by 2 bases, leaving 15 bases between them. CDR3 sequence reads: CASSPNHGGDNYGYTF. DNA for the CDR3: TGTGCCAGCTCACCAAATCATGGGGGGGACAACTATGGCTACACCTTC.

This clone was picked up a small number of times. The V and J genes are TRBV12-1 and TRBJ2-7; no check of the table's D call, TRBD2, against the DNA was made. TRBV12-1 is deemed a pseudogene. The CDR3 is 15 residues long. The CDR3 nucleotides read TGTGCCAGCAGCTCCTCAACTAGCGGGAGCGACGAGCAGTACTTC. Residues: CASSSSTSGSDEQYF.

The count of this clone is one. The rearrangement links TRBV20-1 to TRBJ2-1; 12 bases match TRBD2. CDR1 is DFQATT and CDR2 is SNEGSKA in the germline V gene (reference sequence). The CDR3 has 14 amino acids. V shed 3 bases, J shed 10 bases, and the junction held 7 bases outside the gene matches. The CDR3 reads CSASPSGRVGEQFF. For the CDR3, the DNA is TGCAGTGCTAGTCCTAGCGGGAGGGTAGGGGAGCAGTTCTTC.

J is TRBJ2-7 and V is TRBV30, with TRBD2 identical over 13 bases. After removal of 5 bases from V and 3 bases from J, the junction contained 4 bases not matched to a gene. Germline loops: CDR1 GTSNPN, CDR2 SVGIG (reference sequence). This CDR3 has 14 residues. In DNA, the CDR3 is TGTGCCTGGGGACGACTAGCGGGAGGCTACGAGCAGTACTTC. It is translated as CAWGRLAGGYEQYF.

J is TRBJ2-7 and V is TRBV15, with a tentative D call TRBD2 (6 bases). The CDR3 loop spans 15 amino acids. The V end lost 3 bases, the J end lost 0 bases, and 12 bases lay between the germline ends. Germline CDR1 reads LNHNV; CDR2 reads YYDKDF (reference sequence). CDR3 coding DNA: TGTGCCACCAGCAGTAAGGGCGGGGACTCCTACGAGCAGTACTTC. Translation gives CATSSKGGDSYEQYF.

The rearrangement uses TRBV18 and TRBJ2-7; possible D gene TRBD2, 5 bases. Trimming pared 3 bases from V and 1 base from J, leaving 10 bases between. CDR1 KGHSH and CDR2 LQKENI come from the germline V gene. The CDR3 sequence is 14 residues long. The CDR3 protein is CASSPGAASYEQYF. The DNA for the CDR3 is TGTGCCAGCTCACCCGGAGCGGCTTCCTACGAGCAGTACTTC. Variable domain in full (rest from reference TRBV18 and TRBJ2-7): NAGVMQNPRHLVRRRGQEARLRCSPMKGHSHVYWYRQLPEEGLKFMVYLQKENIIDESGMPKERFSAEFPKEGPSILRIQQVVRGDSAAYFCASSPGAASYEQYFGPGTRLTVT.

The chain carries TRBV7-2 and TRBJ2-7; 8 bases map to TRBD2. This CDR3 has 16 amino acids. Trimming at V came to 4 bases and at J to 0 bases, leaving 8 bases not matched to a gene. Germline values: CDR1 SGHTA, CDR2 FQGNSA. The CDR3 nucleotides are TGTGCCAGCAGCTCAGGAGCGGGAGCCCGCTCCTACGAGCAGTACTTC. Translating it yields CASSSGAGARSYEQYF.

This chain joins TRBV7-3 and TRBJ1-6; 9 nucleotides match TRBD1. The trim removed 4 bases at V and 6 bases at J, leaving 4 bases unmatched. The germline gives CDR1 SGHTA, CDR2 FQGTGA. This CDR3 has 15 residues. CDR3 protein: CASSSGTGFNSPLHF. The CDR3 DNA reads TGTGCCAGCAGCTCCGGGACAGGGTTTAATTCACCCCTCCACTTT. Complete variable domain (other parts from reference TRBV7-3 and TRBJ1-6): GAGVSQTPSNKVTEKGKYVELRCDPISGHTALYWYRQSLGQGPEFLIYFQGTGAADDSGLPNDRFFAVRPEGSVSTLKIQRTERGDSAVYLCASSSGTGFNSPLHFGNGTRLTVT.

The rearrangement uses TRBV29-1 and TRBJ1-2; 9 positions match TRBD1. CDR3 length equals 14 residues. Unmatched junction bases numbered 12, after V lost 6 bases and J lost 7 bases. Germline CDR1 is SQVTM and CDR2 is ANQGSEA. The CDR3: CSVAAGTGMFGYTF. The CDR3 bases are TGCAGCGTCGCAGCCGGGACAGGGATGTTTGGCTACACCTTC.

The rearrangement joins TRBV6-6 to TRBJ2-1, with TRBD2 matching 9 bases. J lost 7 bases, V lost 6 bases, and 10 bases had no gene match. The CDR3 is 15 amino acids. Germline V gene data show CDR1 as MNHNY and CDR2 as SVGAGI (reference sequence). The CDR3 is CASRTLAGLGNEQFF. The CDR3, as DNA: TGTGCCAGCAGGACGCTAGCGGGACTCGGGAATGAGCAGTTCTTC.

V usage is TRBV5-1 and J usage is TRBJ1-2; 8 bases line up with TRBD1. CDR3 length equals 16 residues. J was trimmed by 6 bases and V by 3 bases; bases with no gene match: 13. Looked up from germline, CDR1 is SGHRS and CDR2 is YFSETQ. The CDR3 bases are TGCGCCAGCAGCTACGGAGACAGGGGAGGCGAAAATGGCTACACCTTC. Its protein product is CASSYGDRGGENGYTF.

This clone was picked up one time. The gene calls are TRBV7-2 and TRBJ1-2; D is unclear. The CDR3 is 12 amino acids. Germline V gene data show CDR1 as SGHTA and CDR2 as FQGNSA. Trimming took 1 base from V and 8 from J, leaving 8 bases between them. In DNA, the CDR3 is TGTGCCAGCAGCTTAGATCTGAGCGGCTACACCTTC. It specifies CASSLDLSGYTF.